This TCR beta chain came from a study of blood T cell repertoires in COVID-19. Study at large: Material from acute and convalescent COVID-19 was sourced from the United States, Italy and Spain. T cells, B-cell-depleted T cells, or PBMCs supplied cDNA or gDNA.

The CDR3 contains 14 residues. In the authors' workflow: Counts of nucleated cells, estimated from reference gene primer amplification, were obtained. Measured with immunoSEQ multiplex PCR; TCRdb has only the in-frame clones, and not every one. Clonal size and the V and J genes are those of that table, whereas D and trimming came from the DNA. The table shows tens of thousands of clones, with 75% to 95% occurring only once. The V gene is TRBV21-1, the J gene TRBJ2-2; the DNA was not used to check the table's D call, TRBD1. TRBV21-1 is a known pseudogene. This sequence was found in a human donor with active COVID-19. The donor label of this sample is uncertain. The sequenced sample was peripheral blood. Here the CDR3 reads CAIPGQVYTGELFF. CDR3 DNA: TGTGCCATTCCGGGACAGGTGTATACCGGGGAGCTGTTTTTT.